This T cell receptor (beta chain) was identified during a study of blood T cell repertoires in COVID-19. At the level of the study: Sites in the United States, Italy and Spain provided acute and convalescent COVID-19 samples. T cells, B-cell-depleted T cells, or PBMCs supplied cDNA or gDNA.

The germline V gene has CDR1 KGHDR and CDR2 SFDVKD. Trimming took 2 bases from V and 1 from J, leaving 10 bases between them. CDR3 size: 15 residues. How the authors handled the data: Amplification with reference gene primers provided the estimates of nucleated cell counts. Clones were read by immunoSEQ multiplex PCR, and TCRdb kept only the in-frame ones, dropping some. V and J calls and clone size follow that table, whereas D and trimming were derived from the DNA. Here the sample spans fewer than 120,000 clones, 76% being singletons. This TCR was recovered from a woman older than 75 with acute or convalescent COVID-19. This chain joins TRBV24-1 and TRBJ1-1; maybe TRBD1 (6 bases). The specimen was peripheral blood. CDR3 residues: CATSDSRTANTEAFF. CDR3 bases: TGTGCCACCAGTGATTCCAGGACAGCGAACACTGAAGCTTTCTTT.